A selection of T cell receptor beta chains follows, all from one sample in a study of blood T cell repertoires in COVID-19. Sequencing was performed with immunoSEQ multiplex PCR; in TCRdb, only in-frame clones are kept and a portion is missing. The table includes a few hundred thousand clones, around 83% detected once. The sequencing input was peripheral blood. The receptors derive from a woman aged 50 to 60 with acute or convalescent COVID-19. Each CDR3 is given with its conserved first and last residue. The D gene is left open where the match is weak. The size of a clone is reported for some rows only, either as once, few or many, or as a class for expanded clones.

J | V | D | size | DNA | CDR3
TRBJ2-7 | TRBV7-8 | - | - | TGTGCCAGCAGCCCCTTAGCAGTCGAGCAGTACTTC | CASSPLAVEQYF
TRBJ2-3 | TRBV7-2 | - | - | TGTGCCAGCAGCTTAGGGATTAGCTTGAGAGCAGATACGCAGTATTTT | CASSLGISLRADTQYF
TRBJ1-1 | TRBV6-5 | TRBD1 | - | TGTGCCTCGAAAAGGACAGGGAGAACTGAAGCTTTCTTT | CASKRTGRTEAFF
TRBJ2-1 | TRBV7-6 | - | once | TGTGCCAGCAGCTTAGCGGGGGGTCGTGCAGACAATGAGCAGTTCTTC | CASSLAGGRADNEQFF
TRBJ1-5 | TRBV6-5 | TRBD1 | - | TGTGCCAGCGTTCGGGACAGGCTGACCAATCAGCCCCAGCATTTT | CASVRDRLTNQPQHF
TRBJ2-7 | TRBV12-5 | - | - | TGTGCTAGTGGTAGGAGGAGCTCCTACGAGCAGTACTTC | CASGRRSSYEQYF
TRBJ2-3 | TRBV28 | TRBD2 | - | TGTGCCAGCAGTCCCCGCCCTAGCGGGAGGGTTACGCAGTATTTT | CASSPRPSGRVTQYF
TRBJ2-7 | TRBV5-6 | - | - | TGTGCCAGCAGCCGCGGGACAGCACTGAGCTCCTACGAGCAGTACTTC | CASSRGTALSSYEQYF
TRBJ2-5 | TRBV9 | - | - | TGTGCCAGCAGCGTAGCAGCGATGAGTAAGGAGACCCAGTACTTC | CASSVAAMSKETQYF
TRBJ2-7 | TRBV7-9 | TRBD1 | few | TGTGCCAGCAGCCTCCAGGGGGCGCCGGGGTGGGAGCAGTACTTC | CASSLQGAPGWEQYF
TRBJ2-1 | TRBV24-1 | TRBD1 | - | TGTGCCACCAGTGATAAGTTACGGACAGGGTACAATGAGCAGTTCTTC | CATSDKLRTGYNEQFF
TRBJ2-4 | TRBV6-2/TRBV6-3 | TRBD1 | - | TGTGCCAGCAGTTACGACAGGGGCCTAAACATTCAGTACTTC | CASSYDRGLNIQYF
TRBJ1-2 | TRBV30 | TRBD1 | - | TGTGCCTGGAGTGTGGGTCAGGGGGCGGGCGGCTACACCTTC | CAWSVGQGAGGYTF
TRBJ1-2 | TRBV7-9 | TRBD1 | few | TGTGCCAGCAGCCGGGACAGGCCAGATGGCTACACCTTC | CASSRDRPDGYTF
TRBJ2-5 | TRBV18 | TRBD1 | - | TGTGCCAGCTCACCAAAGAGGACAGGGTACCAAGAGACCCAGTACTTC | CASSPKRTGYQETQYF
TRBJ2-3 | TRBV5-1 | TRBD2 | few | TGCGCCAGCAGCTACGGGACTAGCGGGGGGTACACAGATACGCAGTATTTT | CASSYGTSGGYTDTQYF
TRBJ2-7 | TRBV28 | TRBD1 | - | TGTGCCAGCAGTTTACCAGTCCTTACAGGGGAGTCCTACGAGCAGTACTTC | CASSLPVLTGESYEQYF
TRBJ1-2 | TRBV27 | - | - | TGTGCCAGCAGTGGACCCACACCCCCCCGGGGGGCCTATGGCTACACCTTC | CASSGPTPPRGAYGYTF
TRBJ1-5 | TRBV28 | - | - | TGTGCCAGCAGTTCACTTCCACAGGTCTTGAGCAATCAGCCCCAGCATTTT | CASSSLPQVLSNQPQHF
TRBJ1-6 | TRBV30 | TRBD1 | - | TGTGCCTTCAGGGGGAGCTCCTATAATTCACCCCTCCACTTT | CAFRGSSYNSPLHF
TRBJ1-6 | TRBV6-1 | - | - | TGTGCCAGCAGTGAATCGTCCAGAGGGTTTTCACCCCTCCACTTT | CASSESSRGFSPLHF
TRBJ1-5 | TRBV11-2 | - | - | TGTGCCAGCAGCTTAGGTCCAAAGGGGCCAGGCAATCAGCCCCAGCATTTT | CASSLGPKGPGNQPQHF
TRBJ1-5 | TRBV11-2 | - | - | TGTGCCAGCAGCGCCGAGCGGAATCAGCCCCAGCATTTT | CASSAERNQPQHF
TRBJ2-1 | TRBV6-5 | TRBD1 | - | TGTGCCAGCAGTTCGCGACAGGGAAGGGGCAATGAGCAGTTCTTC | CASSSRQGRGNEQFF
TRBJ1-1 | TRBV19 | TRBD1 | - | TGTGCCAGTAGTCCGCGACAGGGCGTGAACACTGAAGCTTTCTTT | CASSPRQGVNTEAFF
TRBJ2-7 | TRBV5-1 | - | - | TGCGCCAGCAGCCCCCGAGTGGGGGCGGACGAGCAGTACTTC | CASSPRVGADEQYF
TRBJ2-5 | TRBV5-1 | - | - | TGCGCCAGCAGCTTGGCCTCGACTAGTCGAGAGACCCAGTACTTC | CASSLASTSRETQYF
TRBJ2-2 | TRBV7-2 | - | - | TGTGCCAGCAGCTTACCAGTGGGAGGAACCGGGGAGCTGTTTTTT | CASSLPVGGTGELFF
TRBJ2-3 | TRBV3-1/TRBV3-2 | TRBD2 | - | TGTGCCAGCAGCCAAGATGTTGGCGGGGGGATCACAGATACGCAGTATTTT | CASSQDVGGGITDTQYF
TRBJ1-5 | TRBV7-2 | TRBD1 | - | TGTGCCAGCAGCCAAACACTCGGGGCAGGGGGCCGGCAGCCCCAGCATTTT | CASSQTLGAGGRQPQHF
TRBJ2-1 | TRBV6-5 | TRBD1 | few | TGTGCCAGCAGTATACAGGGGGCCTCCTACAATGAGCAGTTCTTC | CASSIQGASYNEQFF
TRBJ2-7 | TRBV6-5 | - | - | TGTGCCAGCAGTCCTACCCTGTCCAGGACCTACGAGCAGTACTTC | CASSPTLSRTYEQYF
TRBJ2-4 | TRBV4-3 | TRBD2 | - | TGCGCCAGCAGCCCAGGACTAGCGGGGGGGCCAGCCAAAAACATTCAGTACTTC | CASSPGLAGGPAKNIQYF
TRBJ2-1 | TRBV11-2 | TRBD1 | - | TGTGCCAGCAGCAAAGGACAGGGCTCAAACAATGAGCAGTTCTTC | CASSKGQGSNNEQFF
TRBJ2-3 | TRBV3-1/TRBV3-2 | TRBD2 | - | TGTGCCAGCGGTGGGACTAGCGGGGGGAGGGATACGCAGTATTTT | CASGGTSGGRDTQYF
TRBJ2-3 | TRBV2 | - | - | TGTGCCAGCAGTGTCGGACAGATACTCACAGATACGCAGTATTTT | CASSVGQILTDTQYF
TRBJ1-4 | TRBV19 | - | - | TGTGCCAGTAGTACAGGACTCCATGAAAAACTGTTTTTT | CASSTGLHEKLFF
TRBJ1-1 | TRBV5-1 | - | - | TGCGCCAGCAGCTTGTTCGGTCAGGTGAACACTGAAGCTTTCTTT | CASSLFGQVNTEAFF
TRBJ1-2 | TRBV4-2 | - | - | TGTGCCAGCAGCCAAGACAGGCGGGGGCAGGGGGGCTACACCTTC | CASSQDRRGQGGYTF
TRBJ1-5 | TRBV2 | - | - | TGTGCCAGCAATCTGGACAGTAGCAATCAGCCCCAGCATTTT | CASNLDSSNQPQHF
TRBJ2-1 | TRBV6-5 | - | - | TGTGCCAGCGGAACCTTGAGGGTGCTGAGCAATGAGCAGTTCTTC | CASGTLRVLSNEQFF
TRBJ2-5 | TRBV5-1 | TRBD2 | - | TGCGCCAGCAGCTTCCTACACGGGGGGGAAGAGACCCAGTACTTC | CASSFLHGGEETQYF
TRBJ1-2 | TRBV21-1 | - | - | TGTGCCAGCAGCAAGGACAGGGGTTATGGCTACACCTTC | CASSKDRGYGYTF
TRBJ2-6 | TRBV19 | - | - | TGTGCCAGTAGTCCCGACTTCCCTGGGGCCAACGTCCTGACTTTC | CASSPDFPGANVLTF
TRBJ2-7 | TRBV5-3 | TRBD2 | - | TGTGCCAGAAGCCCCAGCGGGGGGTACGAGCAGTACTTC | CARSPSGGYEQYF
TRBJ2-1 | TRBV9 | TRBD2 | - | TGTGCCAGCAGCGTAGTGGGTAGCGGGGATTACAATGAGCAGTTCTTC | CASSVVGSGDYNEQFF
TRBJ2-1 | TRBV10-2 | TRBD2 | - | TGCGCCAGTCCCCCCCGCGGGAGGCACAATGAGCAGTTCTTC | CASPPRGRHNEQFF
TRBJ2-6 | TRBV2 | - | few | TGTGCCAGCAGCGCCACCAGCTCTGGGGCCAACGTCCTGACTTTC | CASSATSSGANVLTF
TRBJ2-3 | TRBV2 | - | - | TGTGCCAGCAGTCCAAACAAGGGGGGAGGGATAGATACGCAGTATTTT | CASSPNKGGGIDTQYF
TRBJ1-5 | TRBV5-1 | - | few | TGCGCCAGCAGCTTGTCAGGGGGCAATCAGCCCCAGCATTTT | CASSLSGGNQPQHF
TRBJ2-6 | TRBV6-4 | - | - | TGTGCCAGCAGTGCGGAGGACTCTGGGGCCAACGTCCTGACTTTC | CASSAEDSGANVLTF
TRBJ1-1 | TRBV5-1 | - | - | TGCGCCAGCAGCTTGACAAGGAACACTGAAGCTTTCTTT | CASSLTRNTEAFF
TRBJ1-4 | TRBV2 | - | - | TGTGCCAGCAGTGTCAGGGTATCTAATGAAAAACTGTTTTTT | CASSVRVSNEKLFF
TRBJ2-7 | TRBV11-2 | TRBD2 | once | TGTGCCAGCAGCCTAGAGGCGGGAGACGACGAGCAGTACTTC | CASSLEAGDDEQYF
TRBJ1-5 | TRBV27 | - | - | TGTGCCAGCAGTCCGGATACTAGTATTCAGCCCCAGCATTTT | CASSPDTSIQPQHF
TRBJ2-2 | TRBV28 | - | few | TGTGCCAGCAGTTTTAGGAACACCGGGGAGCTGTTTTTT | CASSFRNTGELFF
TRBJ1-1 | TRBV7-2 | TRBD1 | - | TGTGCCAGCACTGAGGGACAGGGAGGGATTGGTGAAGCTTTCTTT | CASTEGQGGIGEAFF